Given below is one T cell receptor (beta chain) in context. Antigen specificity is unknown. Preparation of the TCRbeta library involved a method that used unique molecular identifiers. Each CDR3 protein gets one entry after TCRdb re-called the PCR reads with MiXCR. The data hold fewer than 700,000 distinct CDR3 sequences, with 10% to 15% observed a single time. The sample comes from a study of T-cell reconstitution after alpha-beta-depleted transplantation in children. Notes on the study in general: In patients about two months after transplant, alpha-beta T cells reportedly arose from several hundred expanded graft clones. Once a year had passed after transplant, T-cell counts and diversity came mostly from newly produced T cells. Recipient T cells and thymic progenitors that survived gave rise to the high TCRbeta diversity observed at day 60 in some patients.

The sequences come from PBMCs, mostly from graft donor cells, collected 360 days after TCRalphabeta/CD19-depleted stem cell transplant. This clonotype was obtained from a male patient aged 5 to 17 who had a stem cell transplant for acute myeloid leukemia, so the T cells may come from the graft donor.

The CDR3 DNA sequence: TGCAGCGTTGTTAAGGGGGGCTCCTACGAGCAGTACTTC. Its protein product is CSVVKGGSYEQYF. The genes are TRBV29-1 and TRBJ2-7, with D perhaps matching TRBD1 or TRBD2 (6 bases each). CDR3 length: 13 amino acids. Germline V CDR1 and CDR2: SQVTM, ANQGSEA. V gave up 4 bases and J gave up 0 bases, with 10 bases separating them.